This paragraph reports one TCR beta chain. Its antigen target is currently unknown. Qualities for individual bases were not recorded, and no much larger clone is one base off. The CDR3 goes from the cysteine to the phenylalanine over 14 residues. Just the 42-base CDR3 DNA is kept, in frame starting at base 1. As encoded in the germline V gene, CDR1 is SGHRS while CDR2 is YFSETQ. V and J are trimmed by 4 bases and 5 bases, and the gene matches miss 6 bases of the junction. These data are taken from a study of T cells after yellow fever vaccination (dated by TCRdb to about 2019). Describing the broader study: The SMART-Seq v4 Ultra Low Input RNA kit was used to prepare libraries from fractions with low cell numbers. Blood was collected at multiple timepoints before and after primary and secondary immunization, and bulk PBMC replicates and cell subsets were isolated. Two healthy male donors, one aged 18 to 30 and one aged 30 to 40 years, made up the cohort. To follow T-cell clones before and after both primary and booster YFV17D yellow fever vaccination, bulk TCR alpha and beta repertoires underwent longitudinal sequencing.

Reading the label with the study, this specimen's treatment or condition is: live attenuated yellow fever vaccine strain. At every blood-draw timepoint, two biological replicates of bulk PBMCs were collected. PBMCs were isolated from peripheral blood using a standard Ficoll-Paque protocol. RNA was extracted with TriZol from bulk PBMCs, CD4 and CD8 fractions, and dextramer-positive and dextramer-negative fractions. The investigation overall reported the following: Only a couple of donors were included in the study, so the extent to which the findings can be generalized is limited. A small share of clonotypes was detected in both CD4 and CD8 compartments, with the overlap likely arising from convergent recombination. Most clones expanded after primary vaccination were re-detected after the booster (96% of CD4 and about 88% of CD8), suggesting broad memory maintenance. Compared with the primary T-cell response, the secondary T-cell response was faster but weaker, reaching its peak on day 5 rather than on day 15. Computational filtering was needed because FACS-sorted repertoires could contain abundant contaminating clonotypes from the bulk population.

TCR cDNA was synthesized by 5'RACE template switching, through which a universal primer site and unique molecular identifiers were introduced. Priming of cDNA synthesis was performed from both the TCR alpha and TCR beta constant segments. Two PCR steps were used to amplify libraries, with sample barcodes and sequencing adapters being added in the second step. Sequencing of the libraries was done on either Illumina HiSeq 2500 (2x100 bp) or NovaSeq (2x150 bp). Turning to the authors' computational methods: MIGEC handled demultiplexing of reads and collapsing into UMI consensus sequences, while MiXCR performed V(D)J alignment. Using edgeR on replicate PBMC samples, clonotypes were called vaccine-responding if FDR was below 0.01 and the log2 fold change was above 5 up to day 15. Each bulk clonotype received a CD4 or CD8 identity based on whether the sequenced CD4 or CD8 repertoire contained that clonotype at higher abundance. The public sequencing data were trimmed at Q25 with fastp and processed into clonotypes with MiXCR by TCRdb, which kept only in-frame beta chains. For every CDR3 protein sequence, its rows merge into one entry that carries the most common genes and DNA. TCRdb, not the authors, supplied the V and J calls. The sample includes about 580,000 distinct CDR3 sequences, with 17% observed a single time. In total, the top ten clones hold 17% of the sample.

The receptor was derived from a man between 18 and 29 years old who received the YFV17D yellow fever vaccine. The sample here was PBMCs, taken roughly 5 days after the first yellow fever vaccination. The rearrangement joined TRBV5-1 to TRBJ2-7, with TRBD1 identical over 10 junction bases. The CDR3 protein sequence reads: CASSQGQGFDEQYF. The DNA is TGCGCCAGCAGCCAGGGACAGGGGTTTGACGAGCAGTACTTC.